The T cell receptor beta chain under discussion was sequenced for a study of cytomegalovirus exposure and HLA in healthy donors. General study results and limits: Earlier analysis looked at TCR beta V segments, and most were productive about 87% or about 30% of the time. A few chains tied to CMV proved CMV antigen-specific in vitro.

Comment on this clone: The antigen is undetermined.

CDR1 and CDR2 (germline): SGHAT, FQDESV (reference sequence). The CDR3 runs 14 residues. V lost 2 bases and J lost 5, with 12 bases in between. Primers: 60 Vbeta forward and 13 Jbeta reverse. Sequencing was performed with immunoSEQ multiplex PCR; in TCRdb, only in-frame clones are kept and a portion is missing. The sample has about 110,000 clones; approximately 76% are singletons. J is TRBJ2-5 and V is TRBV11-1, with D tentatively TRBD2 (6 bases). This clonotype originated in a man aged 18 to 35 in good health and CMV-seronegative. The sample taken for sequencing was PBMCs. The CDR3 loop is CASSLSGGRETQYF. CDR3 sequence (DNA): TGTGCCAGCAGCTTAAGTGGGGGGAGGGAGACCCAGTACTTC.